This T cell receptor (beta chain) was recorded in a study of cytomegalovirus exposure and HLA in healthy donors. Findings and caveats of the study: In an earlier analysis, in some 600 donors, most V segments appeared productive either ~90% or ~30% of the time.

Healthy donors of bone marrow made up the group. The J segment lost 15 bases and the V segment lost 3 bases, leaving 6 bases of the junction unmatched. The V gene's germline CDR1 is DFQATT and CDR2 SNEGSKA (reference sequence). There are 11 residues in the CDR3. Turning to this clone: The antigen is not known.

Use of 60 Vbeta and 13 Jbeta primers characterized the PCR. Repertoires were generated with immunoSEQ multiplex PCR, while TCRdb's copy carries only in-frame clones and drops some. Among 170,000 or so clones listed, roughly 87% were seen once. The J gene is TRBJ2-1, the V gene TRBV20-1; 9 bases fit TRBD2. Sequenced sample: PBMCs. The origin of this receptor is a man aged 50-60 years in good health and CMV-seronegative. CDR3 region: CSASPSGNPFF. CDR3 sequence (DNA): TGCAGTGCTAGTCCTAGCGGGAACCCGTTCTTC.